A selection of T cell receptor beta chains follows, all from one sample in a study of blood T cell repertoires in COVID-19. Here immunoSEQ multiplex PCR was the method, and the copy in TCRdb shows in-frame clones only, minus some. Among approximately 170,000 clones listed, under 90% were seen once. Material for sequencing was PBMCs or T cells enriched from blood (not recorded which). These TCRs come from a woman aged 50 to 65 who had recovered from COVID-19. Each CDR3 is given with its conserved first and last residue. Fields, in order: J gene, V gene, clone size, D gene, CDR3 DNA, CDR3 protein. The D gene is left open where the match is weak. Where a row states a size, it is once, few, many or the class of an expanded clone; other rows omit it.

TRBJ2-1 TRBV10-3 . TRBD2 TGTGCCATCAGTGTCACTAGCGGGAATAGTGAGCAGTTCTTC CAISVTSGNSEQFF
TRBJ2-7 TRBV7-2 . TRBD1 TGTGCCAGCAGCCAAGGGACAGGGGGCTACGAGCAGTACTTC CASSQGTGGYEQYF
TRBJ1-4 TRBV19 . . TGTGCCAGTAGTATTACAGTTGCAACTAATGAAAAACTGTTTTTT CASSITVATNEKLFF
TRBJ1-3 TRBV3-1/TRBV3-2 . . TGTGCCAGCAGTCCAATGTCAAACTCTGGAAACACCATATATTTT CASSPMSNSGNTIYF
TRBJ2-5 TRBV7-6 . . TGTGCCAGCAGCTTATATTTAAGTAGCGCCGGGAGAGAGACCCAGTACTTC CASSLYLSSAGRETQYF
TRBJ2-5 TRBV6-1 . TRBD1 TGTGCCAGCAGTGTCGAGTACGGGACAGGGACTCGGGAGACCCAGTACTTC CASSVEYGTGTRETQYF
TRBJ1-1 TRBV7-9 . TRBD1 TGTGCCAGCAGCACAGGGGGAAGGGTCACTGAAGCTTTCTTT CASSTGGRVTEAFF
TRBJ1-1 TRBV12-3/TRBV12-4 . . TGTGCCAGCAGTTTAATATACACTGAAGCTTTCTTT CASSLIYTEAFF
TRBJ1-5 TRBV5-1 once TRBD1 TGCGCCAGCAGCTTGGACGGGGACAGGGATCAGCCCCAGCATTTT CASSLDGDRDQPQHF
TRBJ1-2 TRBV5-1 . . TGCGCCAGCACCCCTCTATGGTCTCGGGATGGCTACACCTTC CASTPLWSRDGYTF
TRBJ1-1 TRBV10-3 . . TGTGCCATCAGTGAACTTACTGAAGCTTTCTTT CAISELTEAFF
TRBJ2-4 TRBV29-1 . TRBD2 TGCAGCGTTGTAGCGGGAGGGCCGCGGTTCTTAAACATTCAGTACTTC CSVVAGGPRFLNIQYF
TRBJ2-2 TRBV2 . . TGTGCCAGCAGTGAGGACGGGAGACAAGGCGGGGAGCTGTTTTTT CASSEDGRQGGELFF
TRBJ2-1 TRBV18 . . TGTGCCAGCTCACCACCGGAAGGGGGAGTCTACAATGAGCAGTTCTTC CASSPPEGGVYNEQFF
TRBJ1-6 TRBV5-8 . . TGTGCCAGCAGCTTGTCGGCAGGTCTCCCGTGGACACCCCTCCACTTT CASSLSAGLPWTPLHF
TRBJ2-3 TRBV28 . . TGTGCCAGCAGTAGTTATAGCGGTGGGGGCACAGATACGCAGTATTTT CASSSYSGGGTDTQYF
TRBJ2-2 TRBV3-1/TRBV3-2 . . TGTGCCAGCAGCCTCCAAAACTCGAACACCGGGGAGCTGTTTTTT CASSLQNSNTGELFF
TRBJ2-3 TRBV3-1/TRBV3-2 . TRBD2 TGTGCCAGCAGCCAAGGCCTAGCGGGGGAATCATATCGGTATTTT CASSQGLAGESYRYF
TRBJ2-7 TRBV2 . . TGTGCCAGCAGTGAAGCGGCTGTTTCCTACGAGCAGTACTTC CASSEAAVSYEQYF
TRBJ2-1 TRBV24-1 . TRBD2 TGTGCCACCAGTTTCCGGGGGGGAGGACCTTACAATGAGCAGTTCTTC CATSFRGGGPYNEQFF
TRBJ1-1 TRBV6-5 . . TGTGCCAGCAGTTACTCAGCTACCGGGGAGACTGAAGCTTTCTTT CASSYSATGETEAFF
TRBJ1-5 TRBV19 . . TGTGCCAGTAGTTCGCCAGACTATCAGCCCCAGCATTTT CASSSPDYQPQHF
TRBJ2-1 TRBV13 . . TGTGCCAGCAGCCCCTCGACCGAGAAGGGGCTTGAGCAGTTCTTC CASSPSTEKGLEQFF
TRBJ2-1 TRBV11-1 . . TGTGCCAGCAGCCAGACAGGAGTGAACAATGAGCAGTTCTTC CASSQTGVNNEQFF
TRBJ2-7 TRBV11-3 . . TGTGCCAGCAGCTTGGGTCGGGACTACGAGCAGTACTTC CASSLGRDYEQYF
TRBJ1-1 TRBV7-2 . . TGTGCCAGCAGCATAGTTGGACGGGAGGGGACTGAAGCTTTCTTT CASSIVGREGTEAFF
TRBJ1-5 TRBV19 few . TGTGCCAGTAGTTGGGAAGACGGGACTTATAGCAATCAGCCCCAGCATTTT CASSWEDGTYSNQPQHF
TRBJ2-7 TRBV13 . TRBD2 TGTGCCAGCAGCTTACGGGGGGGTGGAGAGCAGTACTTC CASSLRGGGEQYF
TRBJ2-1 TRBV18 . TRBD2 TGTGCCAGCTCACCAAGCGGGGGGTCCTACAATGAGCAGTTCTTC CASSPSGGSYNEQFF
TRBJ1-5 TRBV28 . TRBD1 TGTGCCAGCAGTACACCGACAGGGAACAATCAGCCCCAGCATTTT CASSTPTGNNQPQHF
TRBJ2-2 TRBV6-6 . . TGTGCCAGCAGCCCGTTTTTGGAGCCCGGGGAGCTGTTTTTT CASSPFLEPGELFF
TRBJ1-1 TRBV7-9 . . TGTGCCAGCAGCTTAGGAGCCATGAACACTGAAGCTTTCTTT CASSLGAMNTEAFF
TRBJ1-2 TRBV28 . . TGTGCCAGCAGTTCCGCGGGGGCCGGGAGCTATGGCTACACCTTC CASSSAGAGSYGYTF
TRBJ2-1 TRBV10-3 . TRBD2 TGTGCCATCAGTGAGTGGGCGGGAGGGCAAAAATCTCTGAATGAGCAGTTCTTC CAISEWAGGQKSLNEQFF
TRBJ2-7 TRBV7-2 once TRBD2 TGTGCCAGCAGCCCGGGGGGTGGTGGCGGGAGGGCCTACGAGCAGTACTTC CASSPGGGGGRAYEQYF
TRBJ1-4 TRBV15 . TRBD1 TGTGCCACCAGCAGAGGGAAGGGGGCGAGTACTAATGAAAAACTGTTTTTT CATSRGKGASTNEKLFF
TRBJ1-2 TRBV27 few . TGTGCCAGCAGTGGGAGTCCCGTCGGTGGCTACACCTTC CASSGSPVGGYTF
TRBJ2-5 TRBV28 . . TGTGCCAGCAGTCTAACCGGGACTGGCCAAGAGACCCAGTACTTC CASSLTGTGQETQYF
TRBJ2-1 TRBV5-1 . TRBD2 TGCGCCAGCAGCTTGGTCGGGGGAGGGAACAATGAGCAGTTCTTC CASSLVGGGNNEQFF
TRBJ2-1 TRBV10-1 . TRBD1 TGCGCCCGCCCGGGGACAGGGAGACCTACTCCGATCAACAATGAGCAGTTCTTC CARPGTGRPTPINNEQFF
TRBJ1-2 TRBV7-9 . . TGTGCCAGCAGCCCTTCAGTGTTTGGCTACACCTTC CASSPSVFGYTF
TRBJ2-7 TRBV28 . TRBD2 TGTGCCAGCAGTTTTGGCGGGAGAGGTGAGCAGTACTTC CASSFGGRGEQYF
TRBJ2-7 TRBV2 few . TGTGCCAGCAGCTTCAGGGGAGTGGAGCAGTACTTC CASSFRGVEQYF
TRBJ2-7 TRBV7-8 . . TGTGCCAGCAGCCGGGACACGCTCTACGAGCAGTACTTC CASSRDTLYEQYF
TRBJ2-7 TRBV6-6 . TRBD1 TGTGCCACGGGACAGGGGGCCTTCGAGCAGTACTTC CATGQGAFEQYF
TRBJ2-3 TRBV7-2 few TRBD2 TGTGCCAGCAGCTTAGGGCTAGCGGGGATAACAGATACGCAGTATTTT CASSLGLAGITDTQYF
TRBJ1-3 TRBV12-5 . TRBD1 TGTGCTAGTGGCCCTGAAATCCGGGACAGGTCTCGCTCTGGAAACACCATATATTTT CASGPEIRDRSRSGNTIYF
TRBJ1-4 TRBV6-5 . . TGTGCCAGCAGACGAGCGGAGCTTAATGAAAAACTGTTTTTT CASRRAELNEKLFF
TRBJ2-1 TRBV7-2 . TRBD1 TGTGCCAGCAGCGAGTTAGACAGGGGGAGAGGCAATGAGCAGTTCTTC CASSELDRGRGNEQFF
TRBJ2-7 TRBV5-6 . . TGTGCCAGCAGCCGGCGGACACAGGGCTCCTACGAGCAGTACTTC CASSRRTQGSYEQYF
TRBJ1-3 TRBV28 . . TGTGCCAGCAGTCAGGAAGGAGGTGGAAACACCATATATTTT CASSQEGGGNTIYF